This T cell receptor beta chain was documented in a study of blood T cells in healthy people across ages. Study details: Researchers report that template switching captured about one barcoded beta molecule per two T cells.

This CDR3 is built from 15 residues. Trimming left V 6 bases short and J 0 bases short, with 18 bases between. The germline V gene has CDR1 SQVTM and CDR2 ANQGSEA. This clonotype was recorded once. The antigen remains undetermined. About 10 milliliters of peripheral blood were drawn from each donor into EDTA-treated tubes. Total RNA, at least 5 micrograms per sample, was extracted from PBMCs. Whole-study results and caveats: Underestimates were what the diversity estimates from one million T cells were considered to be.

Using a J-beta primer mix together with a sample-barcoded 5' primer, a second PCR was run for roughly 7 to 11 cycles. TCRdb re-analysed the 5' RACE reads in MiXCR, keeping a single row per CDR3 protein. The table has under 800,000 distinct CDR3 sequences, roughly two fifths seen once. V usage is TRBV29-1 and J usage is TRBJ2-7, with a possible D match to TRBD2 (5 bases). This clonotype was sampled from a woman aged 60 to 75 in good health. Sequenced: blood. DNA for the CDR3: TGCAGCGTCATCGGACTTTTTCGGAGCTCCTACGAGCAGTACTTC. Protein sequence: CSVIGLFRSSYEQYF.